Shown below are 18 T cell receptor beta chains from a single sample sequenced in a study of human T cells and chemical hapten exposure. Using its own MiXCR run on the RACE reads, TCRdb lists one record per CDR3 protein. Counted here are around 340,000 distinct CDR3 sequences, approximately 6.9% occurring once; the ten biggest clones make up less than 10%. Time point indicated: patch test 1, 2 weeks after DPC sensitization. Stated treatment: therapeutic diphenylcyclopropenone sensitization with weekly scalp DPC. The sample here was whole blood, taken in connection with sensitization to the hapten diphenylcyclopropenone (DPC). All receptors come from a woman younger than 35 with alopecia areata. Some clones in this sample may be carry-over from other donors' samples.

This clonotype was seen at least ten times. V and J are TRBV7-9 and TRBJ2-7; 7 bases fit TRBD2. The length of the CDR3 is 13 residues. With 8 bases clipped from V and 0 bases from J, the junction kept 4 bases outside the gene matches. CDR1 is SEHNR and CDR2 is FQNEAQ in the germline V gene (reference sequence). In nucleotides, the CDR3 is TGTGCCAGCGGGGGACTATCCTCCTACGAGCAGTACTTC. It yields the protein CASGGLSSYEQYF.

The sample holds many counts of this clonotype. The genes are TRBV6-6 and TRBJ1-4; 9 nucleotides align to TRBD1. CDR1 is MNHNY and CDR2 is SVGAGI in the germline V gene (reference sequence). The CDR3 loop spans 15 amino acids. Here the CDR3 reads CVAAGQGGTNEKLFF. DNA of the CDR3: TGTGTCGCGGCGGGACAGGGAGGAACTAATGAAAAACTGTTTTTT.

In this sample, this clonotype turned up a few times. J is TRBJ2-3 and V is TRBV7-9; D may correspond to TRBD1 or TRBD2 (6 bases each). CDR1 is SEHNR, CDR2 FQNEAQ, per germline (reference sequence). This CDR3 spans 16 amino acids. Trimming cost V 5 bases and J 5 bases, with 20 bases left between them. The CDR3 nucleotides are TGTGCCAGCAGCCCCCGAGGGGGGTTAAAGGGAGATACGCAGTATTTT. As protein: CASSPRGGLKGDTQYF.

This clonotype occurred a few times. The chain recombines TRBV9 with TRBJ2-3, with D tentatively TRBD2 (7 bases). This CDR3 region has 16 residues. CDR1 is SGDLS, CDR2 YYNGEE, per germline. V was shortened by 4 bases and J by 2 bases, with 17 bases between the two germline ends. The CDR3 protein is CASSSLSGGFTDTQYF. The CDR3 DNA is TGTGCCAGCAGCTCCTTGTCGGGGGGCTTCACAGATACGCAGTATTTT.

This clonotype showed up many times. J is TRBJ2-7 and V is TRBV5-1, with no clear D. Germline values: CDR1 SGHRS, CDR2 YFSETQ. This CDR3 contains 11 residues. Trimming cost V 1 base and J 5 bases, with 4 bases left between them. The CDR3 reads CASSLLDEQYF. The CDR3 coding sequence is TGCGCCAGCAGCTTGTTGGACGAGCAGTACTTC. Full variable domain (rest looked up from reference TRBV5-1 and TRBJ2-7): KAGVTQTPRYLIKTRGQQVTLSCSPISGHRSVSWYQQTPGQGLQFLFEYFSETQRNKGNFPGRFSGRQFSNSRSEMNVSTLELGDSALYLCASSLLDEQYFGPGTRLTVT.

This chain connects TRBV20-1 to TRBJ1-1; D not certain. The CDR3 has 15 residues. Trimming left V 0 bases short and J 5 bases short, with 16 bases between. Germline loops: CDR1 DFQATT, CDR2 SNEGSKA (reference sequence). For the CDR3, the DNA is TGCAGTGCTAGAGATCCCCAAGTGGGTGGGACTGAAGCTTTCTTT. It yields the protein CSARDPQVGGTEAFF.

The chain has TRBV9 and TRBJ2-7; D is possibly TRBD1 or TRBD2 (6 bases each). Germline V lookup: CDR1 SGDLS, CDR2 YYNGEE. Trimming took off 0 bases at V and 0 bases at J, with 10 bases between the two ends. The CDR3 runs 15 residues. The CDR3 spells CASSVAGASSYEQYF. CDR3 DNA sequence: TGTGCCAGCAGCGTAGCGGGGGCCTCCTCCTACGAGCAGTACTTC.

This clonotype turned up a few times. The rearrangement joins TRBV6-5 to TRBJ1-3; D unresolved. Germline CDR1 and CDR2: MNHEY and SVGAGI. The CDR3 is made up of 16 amino acids. Trimming stripped 0 bases from V and 3 bases from J, with 12 bases between. CDR3 protein: CASSYSIRGDGNTIYF. The CDR3 DNA follows: TGTGCCAGCAGTTACTCGATCCGGGGAGATGGAAACACCATATATTTT.

The CDR3, as DNA: TGTGCCAGCACCAGGGACTTCAAAGAGACCCAGTACTTC. This codes for CASTRDFKETQYF. This chain links TRBV6-5 with TRBJ2-5; D is perhaps TRBD2 (6 bases). From germline, CDR1 is MNHEY and CDR2 SVGAGI. Trimming pared 7 bases from V and 3 bases from J, leaving 12 bases between. The CDR3 totals 13 residues.

This clonotype was picked up a small number of times. V usage is TRBV18 and J usage is TRBJ2-2, with D perhaps matching TRBD2 (6 bases). This CDR3 is built from 17 residues. In germline, CDR1 is KGHSH, CDR2 LQKENI. Trimming pared 2 bases from V and 0 bases from J, leaving 13 bases between. The chain's CDR3 is CASSPTLARTNTGELFF. In DNA, the CDR3 is TGTGCCAGCTCACCAACGCTAGCGAGGACGAACACCGGGGAGCTGTTTTTT.

This clonotype appeared once. A single base separates this from a much larger clone, so it may be a read error. In this CDR3 the conserved last residue, phenylalanine or tryptophan, is missing, so a read error is likely. The chain is built from TRBV28 and TRBJ2-3; TRBD1 agrees at 7 bases. V shed 6 bases, J shed 1 base, and the junction held 4 bases outside the gene matches. The CDR3 totals 14 residues. The germline CDR1 and CDR2 sequences are MDHEN and SYDVKM. CDR3 residues: CASRTGTGTDTQYI. In DNA form, the CDR3 reads TGTGCCAGCAGGACAGGGACAGGCACAGATACGCAGTATATT.

This clonotype was recorded many times. V gene TRBV7-2 combines with J gene TRBJ1-1, with D unresolved. The V gene's germline CDR1 is SGHTA and CDR2 FQGNSA. The CDR3 spans 14 residues. V shed 6 bases and J shed 4 bases, with 15 bases lying between them. The CDR3 DNA reads as TGTGCCAGCAGTTTCTACCTGGACTTCACTGAAGCTTTCTTT. Protein: CASSFYLDFTEAFF.

This clonotype was picked up many times. The rearrangement links TRBV7-3 to TRBJ2-1, with D possibly TRBD2 on 6 matching bases. The CDR3 has 17 residues. Germline loops: CDR1 SGHTA, CDR2 FQGTGA. Trimming removed 3 bases from V and 0 bases from J, with 15 bases in between. CDR3 loop: CASSFRDSTDSYNEQFF. CDR3 bases: TGTGCCAGCAGCTTTCGGGACTCTACGGACTCCTACAATGAGCAGTTCTTC.

V usage is TRBV20-1 and J usage is TRBJ2-3; the D call may be TRBD1 or TRBD2 (5 bases each). CDR1 is DFQATT and CDR2 is SNEGSKA in the germline V gene (reference sequence). V shed 0 bases and J shed 4 bases, with 17 bases lying between them. The CDR3 contains 16 residues. CDR3 nucleotides: TGCAGTGCTAGAGACCCGGGACCTCCCAGCCCAGATACGCAGTATTTT. Translated, it gives CSARDPGPPSPDTQYF.

The chain has TRBV28 and TRBJ1-5, with D possibly TRBD1 on 6 matching bases. With 7 bases removed from V and 0 bases from J, the gap between germline ends came to 19 bases. CDR1 and CDR2 from the germline V gene are MDHEN and SYDVKM. The CDR3 has 17 residues. The CDR3 nucleotides read TGTGCCAGCACCGATCCACAGGGAATCTATAGCAATCAGCCCCAGCATTTT. Translation gives CASTDPQGIYSNQPQHF. The full variable domain, rest sourced from reference TRBV28 and TRBJ1-5, is DVKVTQSSRYLVKRTGEKVFLECVQDMDHENMFWYRQDPGLGLRLIYFSYDVKMKEKGDIPEGYSVSREKKERFSLILESASTNQTSMYLCASTDPQGIYSNQPQHFGDGTRLSIL.

This clonotype was counted a few times. V gene TRBV6-1 combines with J gene TRBJ2-6, with D maybe TRBD1 (6 bases). Trimming stripped 5 bases from V and 0 bases from J, with 20 bases between. The CDR3 runs to 19 residues. Looked up from germline, CDR1 is MNHNS and CDR2 is SASEGT. CDR3 region: CASSNLGQYSNSGANVLTF. As DNA, the CDR3 is TGTGCCAGCAGTAACCTCGGACAGTACAGTAACTCTGGGGCCAACGTCCTGACTTTC.

This clonotype was seen ten or more times. This rearrangement joins TRBV7-9 to TRBJ2-7, with a possible D match to TRBD2 (5 bases). The V gene lost 6 bases and the J gene lost 3 bases, with 9 bases spanning the gap. CDR1 is SEHNR, CDR2 FQNEAQ, per germline (reference sequence). CDR3 size: 12 residues. Written as DNA, the CDR3 is TGTGCCAGCAGTATCGGGAACTACGAGCAGTACTTC. Translation gives CASSIGNYEQYF.

This clonotype was seen a handful of times. V usage is TRBV12-3 or TRBV12-4 and J usage is TRBJ2-7; D ambiguous. The V gene lost 6 bases and the J gene lost 4 bases, with 19 bases spanning the gap. The CDR3 runs to 15 residues. CDR3 amino acids: CASSPTYTAYYEQYF. CDR3 bases: TGTGCCAGCAGCCCAACCTACACCGCCTATTACGAGCAGTACTTC.